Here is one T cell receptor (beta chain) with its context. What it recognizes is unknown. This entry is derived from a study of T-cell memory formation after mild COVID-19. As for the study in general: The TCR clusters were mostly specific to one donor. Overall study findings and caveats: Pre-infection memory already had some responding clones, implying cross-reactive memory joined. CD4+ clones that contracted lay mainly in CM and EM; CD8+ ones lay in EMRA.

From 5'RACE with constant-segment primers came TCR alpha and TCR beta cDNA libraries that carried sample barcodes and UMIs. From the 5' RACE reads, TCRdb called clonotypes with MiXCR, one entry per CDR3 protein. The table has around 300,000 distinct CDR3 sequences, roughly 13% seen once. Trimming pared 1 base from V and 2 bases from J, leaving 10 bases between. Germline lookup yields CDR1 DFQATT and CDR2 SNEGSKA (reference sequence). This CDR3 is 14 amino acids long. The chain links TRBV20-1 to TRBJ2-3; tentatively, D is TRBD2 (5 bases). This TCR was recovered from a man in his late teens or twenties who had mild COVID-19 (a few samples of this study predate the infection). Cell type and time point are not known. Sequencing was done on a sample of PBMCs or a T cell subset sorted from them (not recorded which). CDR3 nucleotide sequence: TGCAGTGCTAGAGTGGGCGGGTCCACAGATACGCAGTATTTT. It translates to CSARVGGSTDTQYF.